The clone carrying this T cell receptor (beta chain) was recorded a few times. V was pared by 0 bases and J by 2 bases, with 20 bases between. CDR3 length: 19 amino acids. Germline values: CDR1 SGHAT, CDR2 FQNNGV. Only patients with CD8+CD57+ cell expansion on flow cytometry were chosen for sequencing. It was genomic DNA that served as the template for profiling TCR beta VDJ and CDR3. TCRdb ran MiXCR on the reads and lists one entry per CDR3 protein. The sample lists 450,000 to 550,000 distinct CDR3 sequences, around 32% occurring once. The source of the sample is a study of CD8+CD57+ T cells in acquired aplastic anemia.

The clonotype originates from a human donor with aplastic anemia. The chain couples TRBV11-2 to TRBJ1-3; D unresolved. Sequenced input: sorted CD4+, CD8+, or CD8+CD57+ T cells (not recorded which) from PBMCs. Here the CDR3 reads CASSLDPLFTPSAGNTIYF. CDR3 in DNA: TGTGCCAGCAGCTTAGATCCCCTTTTCACTCCTTCCGCTGGAAACACCATATATTTT.